This entry describes one T cell receptor (beta chain). What it binds is unknown. The data originate from a study of blood T cells in healthy people across ages. Sample-barcoded 5' priming and a J-beta primer mix drove a second PCR of roughly 6 to 12 cycles. MiXCR, applied by TCRdb to the 5' RACE reads, yields one record per CDR3 protein. The sample contains about 670,000 distinct CDR3 sequences, roughly 43% of which appear only once. Whole-study results and caveats: Per-million-T-cell TCR beta diversity fell roughly linearly with age.

The clonotype originates from a man older than 75 in good health. Sequences were obtained from blood.

The CDR3, as DNA: TGTGCCAGCAGCTCTAGGGCCGCGGGCAATGAGCAGTTCTTC. Translated: CASSSRAAGNEQFF. This sequence joins TRBV3-1 and TRBJ2-1; D is possibly TRBD2 (5 bases). Germline V CDR1 and CDR2: LGHDT, YNNKEL (reference sequence). The CDR3 runs to 14 residues. The V and J ends lost 5 bases and 6 bases respectively, with 14 bases between them.